The 19 T cell receptor beta chains reported below all come from one sample, sequenced in a study of post-analysis software for immune sequencing data. Study-wide results and limits: Among roughly 5 TRBV segments more frequent in patients than controls were TRBV5-6, TRBV5-1 and TRBV20-1.

No cognate antigen is known for these TCRs. Presence of unique molecular identifiers characterized the TCR beta cDNA libraries. MiXCR, run by TCRdb on the PCR reads, gives a single entry per CDR3 protein. The sample has hundreds of thousands of distinct CDR3 sequences, 25% to 30% seen once. The sample taken for sequencing was blood. Receptors originate from a girl aged 5 to 17 with multiple sclerosis.

V is TRBV18 and J is TRBJ1-2; 7 positions agree with TRBD1. Germline V gene data show CDR1 as KGHSH and CDR2 as LQKENI. The CDR3 is made up of 15 amino acids. With 3 bases clipped from V and 4 bases from J, the junction kept 8 bases outside the gene matches. CDR3 DNA sequence: TGTGCCAGCTCACCTCCCGGACAGGACTCCTATGGCTACACCTTC. It codes for CASSPPGQDSYGYTF.

The chain recombines TRBV5-4 with TRBJ2-2; D is undetermined. V was trimmed by 2 bases and J by 5 bases, leaving 10 bases between them. CDR1 and CDR2 from the germline V gene are SGHNT and YYREEE (reference sequence). This CDR3 has 14 residues. The DNA of the CDR3 is TGTGCCAGCAGCTTCGCCGGGCGAACCGGGGAGCTGTTTTTT. Translated: CASSFAGRTGELFF.

This clonotype appeared a few times. The chain has TRBV4-3 and TRBJ2-5; weak D call: TRBD1 (5 bases). The ends were cut back, 4 bases at V and 2 bases at J, with 17 bases in the middle. Germline lookup yields CDR1 LGHNA and CDR2 YSLEER. The CDR3 spans 16 residues. The CDR3 DNA is TGCGCCAGCAGCCCCCGGGTAGGGGCAGCACAAGAGACCCAGTACTTC. Translation: CASSPRVGAAQETQYF.

This clonotype was found a few times. The rearrangement links TRBV28 to TRBJ2-4, with D possibly being TRBD1 or TRBD2 (5 bases each). V dropped 6 bases and J dropped 13 bases, with 16 bases sitting between them. The CDR3 has 12 residues. CDR1 and CDR2 (germline): MDHEN, SYDVKM. Written as DNA, the CDR3 is TGTGCCAGCAGCCTCCTAGCCAGGGAGCAGTACTTC. Translation: CASSLLAREQYF.

Regarding this clonotype: A read error may explain this, as a much larger clone is one base away. The rearrangement uses TRBV7-2 and TRBJ2-7, with 10 bases fitting TRBD1. Germline lookup yields CDR1 SGHTA and CDR2 FQGNSA. The CDR3 runs 15 residues. The V and J ends lost 5 bases and 5 bases, in that order; junction bases with no gene match: 9. Here the CDR3 DNA reads TGTGCCAGCAGCCGACCGGGACAGGGGTCCCACGAGCAGTACTTC. The encoded protein is CASSRPGQGSHEQYF. Based on the CDR3 plus reference TRBV7-2 and TRBJ2-7, the full variable domain is GAGVSQSPSNKVTEKGKDVELRCDPISGHTALYWYRQSLGQGLEFLIYFQGNSAPDKSGLPSDRFSAERTGGSVSTLTIQRTQQEDSAVYLCASSRPGQGSHEQYFGPGTRLTVT.

The chain recombines TRBV7-2 with TRBJ2-5, with D perhaps TRBD2 (7 bases). Germline V lookup: CDR1 SGHTA, CDR2 FQGNSA. V was pared by 5 bases and J by 4 bases, with 20 bases between. The length of the CDR3 is 16 residues. In DNA, the CDR3 is TGTGCCAGCAGCACGAGGAAGGGAGGGGGGCGAGAGACCCAGTACTTC. The encoded protein is CASSTRKGGGRETQYF. The full variable domain, in which reference TRBV7-2 and TRBJ2-5 provide the parts outside the CDR3, is GAGVSQSPSNKVTEKGKDVELRCDPISGHTALYWYRQSLGQGLEFLIYFQGNSAPDKSGLPSDRFSAERTGGSVSTLTIQRTQQEDSAVYLCASSTRKGGGRETQYFGPGTRLLVL.

V and J are TRBV20-1 and TRBJ2-5, with D maybe TRBD1 (6 bases). Trimming cost V 3 bases and J 5 bases, with 13 bases left between them. CDR1 is DFQATT and CDR2 is SNEGSKA in the germline V gene (reference sequence). CDR3 length: 13 residues. CDR3 residues: CSASDRRWETQYF. The CDR3 DNA reads as TGCAGTGCTAGCGACAGGAGATGGGAGACCCAGTACTTC.

This clonotype turned up a few times. V is TRBV28 and J is TRBJ2-5; a possible D gene is TRBD2 (5 bases). CDR1 MDHEN and CDR2 SYDVKM come from the germline V gene. The length of the CDR3 is 14 residues. The V and J ends lost 10 bases and 3 bases respectively, with 18 bases between them. This CDR3 is CAIQGRTGKETQYF. The CDR3 DNA is TGTGCCATACAAGGAAGGACGGGGAAAGAGACCCAGTACTTC.

Comment on this clonotype: The germline gene is not matched at one end of the junction; a read error may be the cause. The chain combines TRBV18 with TRBJ1-1; unclear D gene. Germline V gene lookup returns CDR1 KGHSH and CDR2 LQKENI. The CDR3 loop spans 13 amino acids. CDR3 sequence (DNA): TGCGCCAGCAGCCCCCCCAGGAACACTGAAGCTTTCTTT. Protein product: CASSPPRNTEAFF.

This clonotype was seen a few times. This chain uses TRBV27 with TRBJ2-3; TRBD2 might be the D (5 bases). The germline V and J ends were trimmed by 7 bases and 1 base, with 15 bases remaining between them. The CDR3 is 15 amino acids. Germline V gives CDR1 MNHEY, CDR2 SMNVEV (reference sequence). Here the CDR3 reads CASTRDAGRTDTQYF. The CDR3 DNA follows: TGTGCCAGCACCCGCGACGCGGGTCGCACAGATACGCAGTATTTT.

A note on this clonotype: One end of the junction is discordant with germline, which a read error may explain. The chain is built from TRBV9 and TRBJ2-2, with D perhaps TRBD2 (5 bases). The CDR3 covers 14 residues. The germline V gene has CDR1 SGDLS and CDR2 YYNGEE. The CDR3, as DNA: TGTGCCAGCAGCGTAACGGGGTCCACCGGGGAGCGGTTTTTT. It specifies CASSVTGSTGERFF.

This clonotype was detected only a few times. This chain joins TRBV20-1 and TRBJ1-5, with D maybe TRBD1 (6 bases). Trimming left V 1 base short and J 2 bases short, with 21 bases between. CDR1 and CDR2 (germline): DFQATT, SNEGSKA (reference sequence). The CDR3 is made up of 18 amino acids. CDR3 protein: CSARVPGHEQLGNQPQHF. The CDR3 region has the DNA TGCAGTGCTAGAGTTCCGGGACACGAGCAATTGGGCAATCAGCCCCAGCATTTT.

For this clonotype: A single base separates this from a much larger clone, so it may be a read error. In nucleotides, the CDR3 is TGTGCCAGCAGCTTAAGGGGGTCTACTAACCATGGCTACACCTTC. This codes for CASSLRGSTNHGYTF. The chain links TRBV3-1 to TRBJ1-2, with D possibly being TRBD1 (6 bases). The CDR3 runs 15 residues. The V gene's germline CDR1 is LGHDT and CDR2 YNNKEL (reference sequence). The variable domain in full, completed from reference TRBV3-1 and TRBJ1-2, reads DTAVSQTPKYLVTQMGNDKSIKCEQNLGHDTMYWYKQDSKKFLKIMFSYNNKELIINETVPNRFSPKSPDKAHLNLHINSLELGDSAVYFCASSLRGSTNHGYTFGSGTRLTVV.

This clonotype was recorded a few times. V usage is TRBV3-1 and J usage is TRBJ2-7; D call uncertain. V lost 3 bases to trimming and J lost 0 bases, with 9 bases between them. CDR3 length: 14 residues. Per the germline V gene, CDR1 is LGHDT and CDR2 is YNNKEL (reference sequence). CDR3: CASSQLLDSYEQYF. In nucleotides, the CDR3 is TGTGCCAGCAGCCAGCTATTGGACTCCTACGAGCAGTACTTC.

The chain uses TRBV5-1 and TRBJ2-6; no clear D gene. The V end lost 4 bases, the J end lost 2 bases, and 7 bases lay between the germline ends. Germline assignment: CDR1 SGHRS and CDR2 YFSETQ. The CDR3 extends over 14 amino acids. The CDR3 is CASSPPTGANVLTF. Here the CDR3 DNA reads TGCGCCAGCAGCCCTCCGACTGGGGCCAACGTCCTGACTTTC.

The J gene is TRBJ2-7, the V gene TRBV20-1; maybe TRBD2 (6 bases). Germline CDR1 is DFQATT and CDR2 is SNEGSKA (reference sequence). V was trimmed by 3 bases and J by 4 bases, leaving 22 bases between them. There are 16 residues in the CDR3. Written as DNA, the CDR3 is TGCAGTGCTAGGGGGGTCCCGGACGGGGGAAGGTACGAGCAGTACTTC. Residues: CSARGVPDGGRYEQYF.

The V gene is TRBV7-2, the J gene TRBJ2-1; D might be TRBD2 (5 bases). Germline CDR1 and CDR2: SGHTA and FQGNSA. V was pared by 10 bases and J by 6 bases, with 16 bases between. There are 13 residues in the CDR3. The DNA for the CDR3 is TGTGCCACCTCTCTGGTAGCGATCAATGAGCAGTTCTTC. It encodes CATSLVAINEQFF.

In this sample, this clonotype turned up many times. The J gene is TRBJ2-7, the V gene TRBV7-2; 9 nucleotides line up with TRBD2. The CDR3 contains 16 residues. The germline V gene encodes CDR1 SGHTA and CDR2 FQGNSA. With 1 base clipped from V and 0 bases from J, the junction kept 4 bases outside the gene matches. Written as DNA, the CDR3 is TGTGCCAGCAGCTTAGGGCTAGCGGGGCTCTCCTACGAGCAGTACTTC. Amino acid sequence: CASSLGLAGLSYEQYF.

V usage is TRBV20-1 and J usage is TRBJ2-1; perhaps TRBD2 as D (5 bases). This CDR3 region has 15 residues. Per the germline V gene, CDR1 is DFQATT and CDR2 is SNEGSKA (reference sequence). Trimming shortened V by 5 bases and J by 0 bases, and 14 bases separated the two germline ends. CDR3 sequence reads: CSAGVRVSSYNEQFF. The CDR3 region has the DNA TGCAGTGCTGGGGTGCGGGTGAGCTCCTACAATGAGCAGTTCTTC.